The 7 T cell receptor beta chains in this list originate from one sample, sequenced in a study of CD8 T cells in ankylosing spondylitis. TCRdb re-derived calls from the 5' RACE reads in MiXCR, one entry per CDR3 protein. This sample carries some 130,000 distinct CDR3 sequences, around 9.7% of them seen once, and the ten largest clones take 3% to 4%. The sample comprised blood, either unsorted or a sorted T cell fraction (not recorded which). Receptors originate from a male donor with ankylosing spondylitis or in good health (not recorded which).

Many counts were recorded for this clonotype. This chain joins TRBV20-1 and TRBJ2-5, with 8 bases identical to TRBD1. Trimming took 5 bases from V and 4 from J; bases not matched to a gene: 9. This CDR3 is 14 amino acids long. The germline gives CDR1 DFQATT, CDR2 SNEGSKA (reference sequence). The CDR3 region has the DNA TGCAGTGCTGCGAGACCAGGGGGCAGAGAGACCCAGTACTTC. This encodes CSAARPGGRETQYF.

There are many counts of this clonotype. The chain uses TRBV28 and TRBJ1-2; 7 bases align to TRBD1. This CDR3 has 15 amino acids. The ends lost 2 bases at V and 3 bases at J; junction bases unmatched: 6. Germline CDR1 reads MDHEN; CDR2 reads SYDVKM. CDR3 sequence (DNA): TGTGCCAGCAGTTTAGGACAGGAAATTTACTATGGCTACACCTTC. This sequence encodes CASSLGQEIYYGYTF.

This clonotype was observed many times. This chain connects TRBV29-1 to TRBJ1-1, with 7 bases matching TRBD1. Germline CDR1 reads SQVTM; CDR2 reads ANQGSEA. V lost 4 bases to trimming and J lost 8 bases; unmatched junction nucleotides: 7. The CDR3 length is 12 residues. The CDR3 loop reads CSVGGTANEAFF. The CDR3 coding sequence is TGCAGCGTTGGGGGGACAGCAAACGAAGCTTTCTTT.

This clonotype occurred a few times. V gene TRBV6-1 combines with J gene TRBJ2-6, with D perhaps matching TRBD1 or TRBD2 (6 bases each). V dropped 7 bases and J dropped 0 bases, with 7 bases sitting between them. Germline V CDR1 and CDR2: MNHNS, SASEGT. This CDR3 comprises 14 residues. DNA for the CDR3: TGTGCCAGCACGGGGGCCTCTGGGGCCAACGTCCTGACTTTC. Translation gives CASTGASGANVLTF.

In its sample, this clonotype was seen many times. The chain carries TRBV12-3 or TRBV12-4 and TRBJ1-1, with 10 bases fitting TRBD1. CDR3 length: 14 residues. V shed 4 bases and J 5 bases; nucleotides not matched to a gene: 4. CDR3 protein: CASSSPGQGTEAFF. The CDR3 DNA follows: TGTGCCAGCAGTTCGCCGGGACAGGGGACTGAAGCTTTCTTT.

This chain joins TRBV15 and TRBJ2-2, with D unresolved. The CDR3 is 15 residues long. Trimming took off 2 bases at V and 1 base at J, with 8 bases between the two ends. Germline V gene sequence: CDR1 LNHNV, CDR2 YYDKDF (reference sequence). The CDR3, as DNA: TGTGCCACCAGCAGAACGGGCCAGAACACCGGGGAGCTGTTTTTT. It codes for CATSRTGQNTGELFF.

This clonotype was counted many times. This sequence joins TRBV28 and TRBJ2-2; weak D call: TRBD2 (5 bases). V was trimmed by 5 bases and J by 5 bases, leaving 15 bases between them. CDR1 and CDR2 (germline): MDHEN, SYDVKM. This CDR3 has 15 amino acids. DNA for the CDR3: TGTGCCAGCAGTGCTCCCGGGAAAGAAACCGGGGAGCTGTTTTTT. Encoded protein: CASSAPGKETGELFF. Full variable domain (remainder filled in from reference TRBV28 and TRBJ2-2): DVKVTQSSRYLVKRTGEKVFLECVQDMDHENMFWYRQDPGLGLRLIYFSYDVKMKEKGDIPEGYSVSREKKERFSLILESASTNQTSMYLCASSAPGKETGELFFGEGSRLTVL.